The 26 T cell receptor beta chains presented below share a single source sample, sequenced in a study of T-cell memory formation after mild COVID-19 (dated by TCRdb to the early 2020s). Library preparation used 5' RACE. The sequencer listed for this sample is Illumina NovaSeq 6000. TCRdb trimmed public reads at Q25 via fastp, called clones via MiXCR and kept in-frame beta chains. Duplicate CDR3 protein sequences are folded into a single record with the most common DNA and genes. Across this sample there are about 320,000 distinct CDR3 sequences, with roughly an eighth seen only once. The ten largest clonotypes hold roughly 21% of the sample. The sequenced sample consisted of PBMCs or a T cell subset sorted from them (not recorded which). The receptors derive from a man between 18 and 35 years old who had mild COVID-19 (a few samples of this study predate the infection). The sample titles of this study are shuffled in the database, so cell type and time point are left out; the donor was told from shared clones.

This chain connects TRBV5-1 to TRBJ2-1, with 9 bases matching TRBD2. CDR1 and CDR2 (germline): SGHRS, YFSETQ. Losses at the gene ends were 0 bases for V and 5 bases for J; bases not matched to a gene: 3. This CDR3 spans 15 amino acids. The DNA for the CDR3 is TGCGCCAGCAGCTTGGGACTAGCGGACGACAATGAGCAGTTCTTC. It specifies CASSLGLADDNEQFF.

The genes are TRBV10-3 and TRBJ1-4; D is uncertain. Germline assignment: CDR1 ENHRY and CDR2 SYGVKD. The CDR3 runs 13 residues. Between the trimmed V and J ends, which lost 4 bases and 4 bases, there was a span of 7 bases. CDR3 region: CAISVRINEKLFF. CDR3 DNA: TGTGCCATCAGTGTACGGATTAATGAAAAACTGTTTTTT.

This clonotype has more than one count but fewer than ten. The chain uses TRBV6-5 and TRBJ1-2; TRBD1 agrees at 7 bases. This CDR3 has 14 residues. Germline trimming cut 2 bases from V and 6 bases from J; bases unmatched to any gene: 6. Germline assignment: CDR1 MNHEY and CDR2 SVGAGI. This chain's CDR3 is CASSYGAGGDGYTF. The CDR3 nucleotides read TGTGCCAGCAGTTACGGGGCAGGGGGAGATGGCTACACCTTC.

CDR3 region: CASSLVDNYGYTF. The CDR3 DNA follows: TGTGCCAGCAGCCTCGTGGATAACTATGGCTACACCTTC. The gene calls are TRBV5-4 and TRBJ1-2, with D hard to call. CDR1 is SGHNT, CDR2 YYREEE, per germline (reference sequence). The V and J ends lost 4 bases and 1 base respectively, with 8 bases between them. CDR3 length: 13 amino acids.

The chain is built from TRBV20-1 and TRBJ2-4; D is possibly TRBD1 or TRBD2 (5 bases each). CDR3 length: 14 residues. Trimming took 5 bases from V and 5 from J, leaving 16 bases between them. The germline CDR1 and CDR2 sequences are DFQATT and SNEGSKA (reference sequence). CDR3 nucleotides: TGCAGTGCTCGGCCCGCCGGGGACCAAAACATTCAGTACTTC. Translating it yields CSARPAGDQNIQYF.

This chain uses TRBV6-6 with TRBJ2-1; 7 bases are a match to TRBD1. The CDR3 covers 14 residues. The germline gives CDR1 MNHNY, CDR2 SVGAGI (reference sequence). V was pared by 5 bases and J by 11 bases, with 12 bases of the junction left unmatched. In nucleotides, the CDR3 is TGTGCCAGCAGTCCCCGACAGGGCAGCCCGCAGCAGTTCTTC. Protein product: CASSPRQGSPQQFF.

This chain joins TRBV3-1 and TRBJ2-6; unclear D gene. With 4 bases removed from V and 3 bases from J, the gap between germline ends came to 10 bases. This CDR3 is 15 amino acids long. From germline, CDR1 is LGHDT and CDR2 YNNKEL (reference sequence). The CDR3 coding sequence is TGTGCCAGCAGCCTTGGGCTGGGTGGGGCCAACGTCCTGACTTTC. Amino acid sequence: CASSLGLGGANVLTF.

J is TRBJ1-2 and V is TRBV7-9; a weak D match, TRBD1 (5 bases). The CDR3 has 16 residues. Trimming left V 5 bases short and J 4 bases short, with 20 bases between. Germline-derived CDR1 and CDR2 are SEHNR and FQNEAQ (reference sequence). CDR3 coding DNA: TGTGCCAGCAGCACCCCCCGGGGGACCGCTGCCTATGGCTACACCTTC. This sequence encodes CASSTPRGTAAYGYTF.

This sequence joins TRBV15 and TRBJ1-1; 8 bases map to TRBD1. Trimming removed 3 bases from V and 8 bases from J; junction bases left unmatched: 8. This CDR3 is built from 14 residues. CDR1 and CDR2 (germline): LNHNV, YYDKDF (reference sequence). The CDR3 region has the DNA TGTGCCACCAGCAGTTCCCGGGACAGGACCGAAGCTTTCTTT. The encoded protein is CATSSSRDRTEAFF.

The genes are TRBV25-1 and TRBJ1-2, with 11 positions matching TRBD1. Germline values: CDR1 MGHDK, CDR2 SYGVNS. This CDR3 has 17 residues. J lost 4 bases, V lost 6 bases, and 13 bases had no gene match. DNA of the CDR3: TGTGCCAGCAGCGGCCCCCGGACAGGGGGCGCGAGCTATGGCTACACCTTC. Its translation: CASSGPRTGGASYGYTF.

The chain joins TRBV6-2 or TRBV6-3 to TRBJ1-1; TRBD1 matches at 8 bases. The CDR3 consists of 14 residues. After removal of 4 bases from V and 4 bases from J, the junction contained 5 bases not matched to a gene. The V gene's germline CDR1 is MNHEY and CDR2 SVGEGT. CDR3 nucleotide sequence: TGTGCCAGCAGTTGGACAGGGTCGGGCACTGAAGCTTTCTTT. Protein product: CASSWTGSGTEAFF.

This clonotype was observed at least ten times. This sequence joins TRBV12-3 or TRBV12-4 and TRBJ2-3, with 12 bases that match TRBD2. The CDR3 runs to 16 residues. The V gene end was trimmed by 1 base and the J gene end by 7 bases; junction bases not matched to a gene: 6. The CDR3 is CASSLGSSGGDYTQYF. CDR3 nucleotide sequence: TGTGCCAGCAGTTTAGGGTCTAGCGGGGGGGATTATACGCAGTATTTT.

This clonotype has more than one count but fewer than ten. V usage is TRBV20-1 and J usage is TRBJ2-7; no reliable D call. V lost 6 bases, J lost 0 bases, and 18 bases lay in between. CDR1 is DFQATT and CDR2 is SNEGSKA in the germline V gene (reference sequence). The CDR3 is 15 amino acids. The CDR3 reads CSASDLNSISYEQYV. The CDR3 nucleotides are TGCAGTGCAAGCGACCTCAACAGCATCTCCTACGAGCAGTACGTC.

This clonotype was detected only a few times. This chain joins TRBV7-3 and TRBJ2-1; 10 bases are a match to TRBD2. Germline CDR1 SGHTA, CDR2 FQGTGA. V was pared by 5 bases and J by 4 bases, with 8 bases of the junction left unmatched. The CDR3 length is 16 residues. The CDR3 spells CASSLSGTSAYNEQFF. DNA for the CDR3: TGTGCCAGCAGCCTTTCCGGGACTAGCGCTTACAATGAGCAGTTCTTC. Full variable domain (missing parts from reference TRBV7-3 and TRBJ2-1): GAGVSQTPSNKVTEKGKYVELRCDPISGHTALYWYRQSLGQGPEFLIYFQGTGAADDSGLPNDRFFAVRPEGSVSTLKIQRTERGDSAVYLCASSLSGTSAYNEQFFGPGTRLTVL.

This chain links TRBV5-7 with TRBJ1-5; tentative D call: TRBD1 (5 bases). TRBV5-7 is identified as an open reading frame with a role that is uncertain. V shed 6 bases and J shed 4 bases, with 14 bases lying between them. This CDR3 region has 14 residues. Written as DNA, the CDR3 is TGTGCCAGCACCAAGGGGTGGGTTAATCAGCCCCAGCATTTT. This codes for CASTKGWVNQPQHF.

This clonotype was detected a few times. This sequence joins TRBV7-6 and TRBJ1-2; tentative D call: TRBD1 (6 bases). This CDR3 comprises 13 residues. The V gene lost 0 bases and the J gene lost 8 bases, with 10 bases spanning the gap. Germline V CDR1 and CDR2: SGHVS, FNYEAQ. As DNA, the CDR3 is TGTGCCAGCAGCTTAGCGGGGGGCTGGGGCTACACCTTC. Translated: CASSLAGGWGYTF.

This clonotype has only a few counts. The chain is built from TRBV5-6 and TRBJ2-1; D is perhaps TRBD2 (5 bases). The CDR3 is 16 residues long. Trimming cost V 4 bases and J 3 bases, with 17 bases left between them. The germline V gene has CDR1 SGHDT and CDR2 YYEEEE. For the CDR3, the DNA is TGTGCCAGCAGCCAGGAGCGGTTCTTTCACTACAATGAGCAGTTCTTC. Residues: CASSQERFFHYNEQFF.

This clonotype was seen more than once but under ten times. The chain links TRBV6-5 to TRBJ1-4, with TRBD1 as a possible D gene (6 bases). The V gene lost 0 bases and the J gene lost 0 bases, with 14 bases spanning the gap. The germline gives CDR1 MNHEY, CDR2 SVGAGI. The CDR3 is 18 residues long. The CDR3 sequence: CASSYSKGGLATNEKLFF. The DNA of the CDR3 is TGTGCCAGCAGTTACTCGAAGGGGGGACTTGCAACTAATGAAAAACTGTTTTTT.

This chain joins TRBV10-3 and TRBJ1-3; no clear D. The CDR3 sequence is 12 residues long. CDR1 and CDR2 from the germline V gene are ENHRY and SYGVKD. V lost 0 bases, J lost 8 bases, and 5 bases lay in between. The CDR3 DNA is TGTGCCATCAGTGAGTCGGGATACACCATATATTTT. Protein product: CAISESGYTIYF.

The CDR3 DNA reads as TGTGCCAGCAGTGACGCTAGCGGGGGTCCCCCGGACGGGGAGCTGTTTTTT. It specifies CASSDASGGPPDGELFF. The V call is TRBV27, the J call TRBJ2-2; 10 bases are a match to TRBD2. Germline loops: CDR1 MNHEY, CDR2 SMNVEV (reference sequence). The CDR3 loop spans 17 amino acids. V shed 5 bases, J shed 7 bases, and the junction held 13 bases outside the gene matches.

This clonotype was detected only a few times. This chain connects TRBV4-1 to TRBJ1-4, with D perhaps matching TRBD1 (5 bases). The germline gives CDR1 MGHRA, CDR2 YSYEKL. V was pared by 3 bases and J by 3 bases, with 11 bases between. CDR3 length: 15 residues. DNA of the CDR3: TGCGCCAGCAGCCAGGAGGGGTTGTCTAATGAAAAACTGTTTTTT. Its translation: CASSQEGLSNEKLFF.

This clonotype was observed at least ten times. This chain connects TRBV4-1 to TRBJ2-3, with 10 nucleotides matching TRBD2. CDR3 length: 15 amino acids. The V and J ends lost 4 bases and 4 bases, in that order; junction bases with no gene match: 5. Germline CDR1 and CDR2: MGHRA and YSYEKL. CDR3 bases: TGCGCCAGCAGCCTACTAGCGGGAATTGCAGATACGCAGTATTTT. Encoded protein: CASSLLAGIADTQYF.

A few counts support this clonotype. The chain uses TRBV7-2 and TRBJ1-1; TRBD1 matches 8 bases. Germline CDR1 is SGHTA and CDR2 is FQGNSA. This CDR3 is built from 14 residues. The trim removed 8 bases at V and 4 bases at J, leaving 9 bases unmatched. The CDR3 DNA is TGTGCCAGCGGGGGGCAGGGGGCGGCCACTGAAGCTTTCTTT. Translated: CASGGQGAATEAFF.

This clonotype was observed many times. The rearrangement joins TRBV11-2 to TRBJ2-7; the D gene is possibly TRBD2 (6 bases). V dropped 3 bases and J dropped 4 bases, with 10 bases sitting between them. Germline V gene sequence: CDR1 SGHAT, CDR2 FQNNGV. The CDR3 extends over 13 amino acids. The CDR3 nucleotides read TGTGCCAGCAGCTTGGGACTGGAATACGAGCAGTACGTC. This translates into CASSLGLEYEQYV.

This clonotype was detected only a few times. As DNA, the CDR3 is TGTGCCAGCAGGGATCCGGGACAGGAAAAACTGTTTTTT. This translates into CASRDPGQEKLFF. This chain links TRBV6-6 with TRBJ1-4, with 7 bases matching TRBD1. With V trimmed by 6 bases and J by 8 bases, 6 bases remained unmatched. The CDR3 length is 13 residues. Germline V gives CDR1 MNHNY, CDR2 SVGAGI (reference sequence).

This clonotype was observed a few times. This chain uses TRBV15 with TRBJ2-5, with TRBD2 matching over 7 bases. The germline CDR1 and CDR2 sequences are LNHNV and YYDKDF (reference sequence). There are 12 residues in the CDR3. J was trimmed by 4 bases and V by 5 bases; bases with no gene match: 1. The CDR3 DNA reads TGTGCCACCAGCGGCGGGGGAGAGACCCAGTACTTC. It yields the protein CATSGGGETQYF.